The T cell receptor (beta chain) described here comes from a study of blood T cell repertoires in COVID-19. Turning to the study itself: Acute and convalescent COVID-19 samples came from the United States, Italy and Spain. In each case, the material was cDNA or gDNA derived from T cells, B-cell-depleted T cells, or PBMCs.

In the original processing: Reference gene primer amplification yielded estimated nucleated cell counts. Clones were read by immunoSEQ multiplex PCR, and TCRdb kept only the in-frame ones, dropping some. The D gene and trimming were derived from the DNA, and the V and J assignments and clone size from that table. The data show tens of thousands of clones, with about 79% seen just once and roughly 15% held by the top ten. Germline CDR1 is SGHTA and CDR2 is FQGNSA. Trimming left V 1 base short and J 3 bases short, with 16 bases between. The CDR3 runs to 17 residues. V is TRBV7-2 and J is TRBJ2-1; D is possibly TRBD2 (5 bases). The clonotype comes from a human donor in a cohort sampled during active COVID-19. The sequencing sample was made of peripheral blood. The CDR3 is CASSLDPPSLGYNEQFF. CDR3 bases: TGTGCCAGCAGCTTAGACCCCCCTAGCCTGGGCTACAATGAGCAGTTCTTC.